This T cell receptor beta chain was obtained from a study of blood T cell repertoires in COVID-19. Losses at the gene ends were 3 bases for V and 1 base for J; bases not matched to a gene: 5. The CDR3 length is 16 residues. Germline CDR1 reads SGDLS; CDR2 reads YYNGEE. Some clones are missing from TCRdb's copy, which holds only in-frame ones; the method was immunoSEQ multiplex PCR. The table records fewer than 45,000 clones, roughly 90% of them present only once. The chain recombines TRBV9 with TRBJ2-5; TRBD2 matches at 11 bases. The material sequenced was peripheral blood. The receptor was derived from a human donor in a cohort sampled during active COVID-19. The CDR3 loop reads CASSARLAGLQETQYF. The CDR3 DNA sequence: TGTGCCAGCAGCGCGCGACTAGCGGGGCTCCAAGAGACCCAGTACTTC.